Listed below are T cell receptor beta chains from one sample, sequenced in a study of cytomegalovirus exposure and HLA in healthy donors. The assay was immunoSEQ multiplex PCR, and TCRdb's table has in-frame clones only and misses some. The sample lists under 200,000 clones; roughly 79% were seen once. The sample was PBMCs. Receptors were obtained from a man aged 25 to 40 in good health and CMV-seronegative. CDR3s include the opening cysteine and the closing phenylalanine or tryptophan. D genes are given only for firm matches. Clone size is not always given. Where it is, it says once, few, many or a class for expanded clones.

D gene,V gene,J gene,clone size,CDR3 protein,CDR3 DNA
NA,TRBV9,TRBJ1-1,NA,CASSTSTGNTEAFF,TGTGCCAGCAGCACCTCGACAGGGAACACTGAAGCTTTCTTT
NA,TRBV15,TRBJ1-1,NA,CATSRDPGVGTEAFF,TGTGCCACCAGCAGAGATCCAGGGGTGGGCACTGAAGCTTTCTTT
TRBD2,TRBV15,TRBJ2-6,once,CATSREGGTGANVLTF,TGTGCCACCAGCAGAGAGGGGGGGACTGGGGCCAACGTCCTGACTTTC
TRBD2,TRBV9,TRBJ2-2,few,CASSVVSGGSTGELFF,TGTGCCAGCAGCGTAGTCAGCGGGGGGAGCACCGGGGAGCTGTTTTTT
TRBD1,TRBV5-1,TRBJ1-6,once,CASSLAVDRGNSPLHF,TGCGCCAGCAGCTTGGCCGTGGACAGGGGGAATTCACCCCTCCACTTT
NA,TRBV27,TRBJ2-7,NA,CASSLSGYEQYF,TGTGCCAGCAGTTTATCCGGCTACGAGCAGTACTTC
NA,TRBV4-2,TRBJ2-7,NA,CASSLNTGIYEQYF,TGTGCCAGCAGCCTTAATACAGGAATCTACGAGCAGTACTTC
NA,TRBV7-8,TRBJ1-6,NA,CASSSGVYSPLHF,TGTGCCAGCAGTTCAGGGGTTTATTCACCCCTCCACTTT
NA,TRBV7-2,TRBJ2-7,NA,CASSLGGTGQHEQYF,TGTGCCAGCAGCTTAGGCGGGACCGGGCAGCACGAGCAGTACTTC
TRBD2,TRBV7-9,TRBJ2-1,NA,CASSLGSSGSNEQFF,TGTGCCAGCAGCTTAGGTTCTAGCGGGAGCAATGAGCAGTTCTTC
NA,TRBV7-3,TRBJ1-5,NA,CANPNNQPQHF,TGTGCCAACCCTAACAATCAGCCCCAGCATTTT
NA,TRBV7-7,TRBJ2-1,NA,CASSLGGLAHTNEQFF,TGTGCTAGCAGCTTAGGTGGGCTGGCACACACGAATGAGCAGTTCTTC
NA,TRBV13,TRBJ2-5,NA,CASSPVDQETQYF,TGTGCCAGCAGCCCCGTTGACCAAGAGACCCAGTACTTC
NA,TRBV28,TRBJ2-7,NA,CASSLFRGTISLSYEQYF,TGTGCCAGCAGTCTATTTAGGGGGACAATCAGCCTCTCCTACGAGCAGTACTTC
TRBD2,TRBV6-6,TRBJ2-1,NA,CASSYSTSGSYNEQFF,TGTGCCAGCAGTTACTCGACTAGCGGTTCCTACAATGAGCAGTTCTTC
NA,TRBV29-1,TRBJ2-1,NA,CSVEPPIVSSYNEQFF,TGCAGCGTTGAGCCCCCCATCGTTAGTTCCTACAATGAGCAGTTCTTC
TRBD2,TRBV4-1,TRBJ2-5,NA,CASSQLPSSGGAGPIETQYF,TGCGCCAGCAGCCAACTCCCCTCTAGCGGGGGGGCCGGTCCGATAGAGACCCAGTACTTC
TRBD2,TRBV2,TRBJ2-1,once,CASSLLLASVDNEQFF,TGTGCCAGCAGTCTTCTACTAGCGTCGGTGGACAATGAGCAGTTCTTC
TRBD1,TRBV18,TRBJ1-2,NA,CASSPTMDRGNYGYTF,TGTGCCAGCTCACCCACGATGGACAGGGGGAACTATGGCTACACCTTC
NA,TRBV28,TRBJ1-5,NA,CASSFSGSGTAQHF,TGTGCCAGCAGTTTTAGCGGTTCCGGCACAGCCCAGCATTTT
NA,TRBV4-3,TRBJ2-7,NA,CASSQDLGLLPGEQYF,TGCGCCAGCAGCCAAGATTTGGGACTTCTACCAGGCGAGCAGTACTTC
NA,TRBV30,TRBJ1-5,few,CAWAGNSNQPQHF,TGTGCCTGGGCCGGGAATAGCAATCAGCCCCAGCATTTT
TRBD2,TRBV19,TRBJ2-5,NA,CASSPIGRAQETQYF,TGTGCCAGTAGTCCAATTGGGAGGGCCCAAGAGACCCAGTACTTC
NA,TRBV19,TRBJ1-1,NA,CASSIDPVSRTEAFF,TGTGCCAGTAGTATAGATCCTGTGAGTCGCACTGAAGCTTTCTTT
NA,TRBV5-4,TRBJ1-6,few,CASSLDSNNSPLHF,TGTGCCAGCAGCTTGGACAGTAATAATTCACCCCTCCACTTT
TRBD2,TRBV7-9,TRBJ2-3,NA,CASRRGLAGGLWTDTQYF,TGTGCCAGCAGACGCGGACTAGCGGGGGGGCTCTGGACAGATACGCAGTATTTT
NA,TRBV20-1,TRBJ1-2,NA,CSARGVLGYTF,TGCAGTGCTCGGGGGGTGCTCGGCTACACCTTC
NA,TRBV5-4,TRBJ1-4,NA,CASSRDGKRDEKLFF,TGTGCCAGCAGCCGAGACGGGAAGAGGGATGAAAAACTGTTTTTT
TRBD1,TRBV7-7,TRBJ2-5,few,CASSLRDSQETQYF,TGTGCTAGCAGCCTCCGGGACAGCCAAGAGACCCAGTACTTC
NA,TRBV19,TRBJ2-1,NA,CASSIRVASYNEQFF,TGTGCCAGTAGTATCCGGGTAGCCTCCTACAATGAGCAGTTCTTC
TRBD1,TRBV7-2,TRBJ2-7,once,CASSLAGTGGAYEQYF,TGTGCCAGCAGCTTAGCCGGGACAGGGGGAGCCTACGAGCAGTACTTC
NA,TRBV5-1,TRBJ2-3,few,CASSTGDSRTDTQYF,TGCGCCAGCAGCACGGGAGACAGCCGCACAGATACGCAGTATTTT
TRBD1,TRBV27,TRBJ2-3,NA,CASSLTGVGTDTQYF,TGTGCCAGCAGTTTGACAGGGGTGGGCACAGATACGCAGTATTTT
NA,TRBV6-1,TRBJ2-7,NA,CASSVGQGLPYEQYF,TGTGCCAGCAGTGTTGGGCAGGGGCTTCCCTACGAGCAGTACTTC
TRBD2,TRBV11-1,TRBJ2-7,NA,CASSFGAGGPYEQYF,TGTGCCAGCAGCTTCGGAGCGGGGGGGCCATACGAGCAGTACTTC
NA,TRBV4-1,TRBJ1-5,NA,CASSQDRGNNQPQHF,TGCGCCAGCAGCCAAGACAGGGGAAACAATCAGCCCCAGCATTTT
TRBD1,TRBV7-8,TRBJ1-4,NA,CASRQTGLGEKLFF,TGTGCCAGCAGACAGACAGGGCTCGGTGAAAAACTGTTTTTT
NA,TRBV4-2,TRBJ1-1,once,CASSQARAVEVVTEAFF,TGTGCCAGCAGCCAAGCCCGCGCGGTGGAAGTGGTCACTGAAGCTTTCTTT
TRBD2,TRBV7-8,TRBJ2-7,NA,CAGGGAGANTYEQYF,TGTGCCGGTGGCGGGGCGGGAGCCAACACCTACGAGCAGTACTTC
NA,TRBV7-9,TRBJ1-2,NA,CASSSGGSRVTNYGYTF,TGTGCCAGCAGCTCCGGAGGGTCCCGAGTCACTAACTATGGCTACACCTTC
TRBD2,TRBV30,TRBJ2-7,NA,CAWSVSRTSGDYSYEQYF,TGTGCCTGGAGTGTTTCCAGAACTAGCGGAGACTACTCCTACGAGCAGTACTTC
TRBD1,TRBV30,TRBJ2-7,NA,CAWSGLRDRGGKYF,TGTGCCTGGAGTGGACTCCGGGACAGGGGGGGGAAGTACTTC